This T cell receptor (beta chain) was documented in a study of CD8 T cells in Susac syndrome. This clonotype was counted a single time. Roughly 0.5 to 1 ug RNA was reverse transcribed with random hexamers. TCRdb reprocessed the immunoSEQ multiplex PCR reads via MiXCR and lists one record per CDR3 protein. The sample gives 150,000 to 200,000 distinct CDR3 sequences, 90% to 95% of which show up once; approximately 0.09% is in the top ten. Germline CDR1 reads MGHRA; CDR2 reads YSYEKL. This CDR3 has 16 amino acids. V was trimmed by 4 bases and J by 4 bases, leaving 19 bases between them. The patients who served as multiple sclerosis controls were treatment-naive and had stable or active relapsing-remitting disease that fulfilled the revised McDonald criteria. The TEMRA cells underwent FACS enrichment, while the CD8+ and CD4+ T cells underwent negative isolation.

The clonotype comes from a human donor with multiple sclerosis. The sample comprised CD4+ T cells from PBMCs. The chain uses TRBV4-1 and TRBJ1-2; D gene uncertain. CDR3 bases: TGCGCCAGCAGCCCCTCTTTTGCAGCCACTACCTATGGCTACACCTTC. Translating gives CASSPSFAATTYGYTF.